This entry describes one T cell receptor beta chain. Its target is not known. Possible read error: a much larger clone is one base away. One entry per CDR3 protein results from TCRdb running MiXCR on the reads. The sample lists approximately 990,000 distinct CDR3 sequences, around 30% seen once, with more than 13% in the top ten. This sample stems from a study of T cell repertoires in cytomegalovirus infection. As for the study in general: CMV epitopes used comprised recently identified HLA-C-restricted ones and well-studied HLA-B-restricted ones. Study results and caveats: CMV carriers having the relevant HLA were flagged by cumulative public TCR beta family frequency. In two of eight donors, the top clonotype was HLA-C-restricted CMV-specific.

V lost 8 bases and J lost 5; bases outside the gene matches: 3. The CDR3 has 13 amino acids. CDR1 and CDR2 (germline): SNHLY, FYNNEI. V is TRBV2 and J is TRBJ1-6, with TRBD1 matching over 7 bases. This receptor was taken from a human donor in good health (CMV status not recorded). Some clones in this sample may be carry-over from other donors' samples. The source material was cultured CD8+ T cells from PBMCs, sampled from culture after CMV antigen stimulation. The CDR3, as DNA: TGTGCCAGCCGGGACAGAAATAATTCACCCCTCCACTTT. Protein sequence: CASRDRNNSPLHF. Variable domain in full (rest from reference TRBV2 and TRBJ1-6): EPEVTQTPSHQVTQMGQEVILRCVPISNHLYFYWYRQILGQKVEFLVSFYNNEISEKSEIFDDQFSVERPDGSNFTLKIRSTKLEDSAMYFCASRDRNNSPLHFGNGTRLTVT.